Shown below are 30 T cell receptor beta chains from a single sample sequenced in a study of CD8+ T cells in alopecia areata. Extracted from the samples, RNA was reverse transcribed into cDNA to serve as the sequencing template. The data were produced by immunoSEQ multiplex PCR, yet TCRdb's version contains in-frame clones alone and is incomplete. This table holds around 61,000 clones, roughly half found once. Sequenced material: CD8+ T cells sorted from blood, taken at week 0. The source is a human donor with alopecia areata.

This clone showed up just once. The chain carries TRBV5-4 and TRBJ2-2, with D possibly TRBD1 on 5 matching bases. Deletions cut 1 base from V and 5 bases from J, with 15 bases between. Germline V gene lookup returns CDR1 SGHNT and CDR2 YYREEE (reference sequence). This CDR3 is built from 16 residues. The CDR3 region is CASSLPTQGLTGELFF. CDR3 in DNA: TGTGCCAGCAGCTTGCCGACCCAGGGATTGACCGGGGAGCTGTTTTTT.

V is TRBV29-1 and J is TRBJ2-1, with TRBD2 matching 13 bases. Losses at the gene ends were 7 bases for V and 6 bases for J; bases not matched to a gene: 6. Germline values: CDR1 SQVTM, CDR2 ANQGSEA. This CDR3 comprises 14 residues. The chain's CDR3 is CSGWGLAGTNEQFF. CDR3 in DNA: TGCAGCGGGTGGGGACTAGCGGGAACCAATGAGCAGTTCTTC.

The chain combines TRBV29-1 with TRBJ2-7; no firm D call. Per germline, CDR1 SQVTM and CDR2 ANQGSEA. V gave up 7 bases and J gave up 0 bases, with 10 bases separating them. The CDR3 is 12 residues long. The CDR3 is CSGLLSSYEQYF. The CDR3 nucleotides are TGCAGCGGCCTCCTTAGCTCCTACGAGCAGTACTTC.

This clone was seen once. The V call is TRBV6-5, the J call TRBJ2-7; weak D call: TRBD1 (7 bases). The germline V and J ends were trimmed by 8 bases and 3 bases, with 14 bases remaining between them. Per the germline V gene, CDR1 is MNHEY and CDR2 is SVGAGI. The CDR3 covers 13 residues. The CDR3 DNA sequence: TGTGCCAGCGGGACTGGACAGGACTACGAGCAGTACTTC. As protein: CASGTGQDYEQYF.

This rearrangement joins TRBV29-1 to TRBJ1-1, with D hard to call. Germline assignment: CDR1 SQVTM and CDR2 ANQGSEA. This CDR3 has 14 residues. Deletions cut 7 bases from V and 10 bases from J, with 25 bases between. The CDR3 DNA reads as TGCAGCGCTGGGCCAGGAGCGGGGTCGCAAGGAGCTTTCTTT. Translation gives CSAGPGAGSQGAFF.

This clone turned up a few times. The CDR3 DNA reads TGCAGCGTTGAAATGGGGACAGGTGCCCACTACGAGCAGTACTTC. Encoded protein: CSVEMGTGAHYEQYF. The J gene is TRBJ2-7, the V gene TRBV29-1, with 8 nucleotides matching TRBD1. This CDR3 comprises 15 residues. The junction had 9 bases not matched to a gene; V was cut back by 2 bases and J by 3 bases. Germline assignment: CDR1 SQVTM and CDR2 ANQGSEA.

The chain couples TRBV29-1 to TRBJ2-7; 11 bases are shared with TRBD1. CDR1 and CDR2 from the germline V gene are SQVTM and ANQGSEA. CDR3 size: 16 residues. With 5 bases clipped from V and 3 bases from J, the junction kept 12 bases outside the gene matches. The CDR3 DNA sequence: TGCAGCGTTCAGGCCCCCGGGACAGGGGGGATCTACGAGCAGTACTTC. Amino acid sequence: CSVQAPGTGGIYEQYF.

The chain joins TRBV11-2 to TRBJ2-7; 8 bases map to TRBD2. The germline CDR1 and CDR2 sequences are SGHAT and FQNNGV. The trim removed 0 bases at V and 4 bases at J, leaving 8 bases unmatched. CDR3 length: 16 residues. The CDR3 loop reads CASSLEVEREWYEQYF. In DNA, the CDR3 is TGTGCCAGCAGCTTAGAGGTAGAGCGGGAGTGGTACGAGCAGTACTTC.

This clone occurred many times. The gene calls are TRBV2 and TRBJ2-3; D uncertain. The CDR3 totals 13 residues. In germline, CDR1 is SNHLY, CDR2 FYNNEI. V lost 5 bases and J 3 bases, leaving 9 bases between the germline ends. The CDR3 loop reads CASSTFRTDTQYF. Written as DNA, the CDR3 is TGTGCCAGCAGTACCTTTAGGACAGATACGCAGTATTTT.

The chain combines TRBV4-1 with TRBJ2-7, with D unresolved. The V end was cut by 0 bases, the J end by 4 bases, with 13 bases between. CDR3 length: 15 amino acids. Germline loops: CDR1 MGHRA, CDR2 YSYEKL. In DNA form, the CDR3 reads TGCGCCAGCAGCCAAGAACTACGGAACCTATACGAGCAGTACTTC. As protein: CASSQELRNLYEQYF.

This clone has only a few counts. The CDR3 DNA is TGTGCCAGCAGGGGGGTCCACGAGCAGTACTTC. Protein sequence: CASRGVHEQYF. This sequence joins TRBV27 and TRBJ2-7; tentatively, D is TRBD1 or TRBD2 (5 bases each). Deletions cut 6 bases from V and 5 bases from J, with 8 bases between. CDR3 length: 11 residues. Germline-derived CDR1 and CDR2 are MNHEY and SMNVEV (reference sequence).

This clone showed up many times. This chain links TRBV6-1 with TRBJ2-1; possibly TRBD2 for D (5 bases). Germline-derived CDR1 and CDR2 are MNHNS and SASEGT. This CDR3 region has 15 residues. Between the trimmed V and J ends, which lost 1 base and 9 bases, there was a span of 16 bases. DNA for the CDR3: TGTGCCAGCAGTGAAGTCTTGGGAGAATGGCCTGAGCAGTTCTTC. Amino acid sequence: CASSEVLGEWPEQFF.

The chain is built from TRBV5-6 and TRBJ2-1, with 14 positions matching TRBD2. Germline CDR1 and CDR2: SGHDT and YYEEEE. The CDR3 loop spans 18 amino acids. V gave up 3 bases and J gave up 8 bases; unmatched junction bases: 13. The CDR3 here is CASSSQGLAGVVIYEQFF. CDR3 DNA sequence: TGTGCCAGCAGCTCCCAGGGACTAGCGGGAGTGGTGATCTATGAGCAGTTCTTC.

The chain carries TRBV7-9 and TRBJ2-2; D unclear. The CDR3 length is 13 residues. V lost 0 bases and J lost 4, with 3 bases in between. Germline V gene data show CDR1 as SEHNR and CDR2 as FQNEAQ (reference sequence). The CDR3 region has the DNA TGTGCCAGCAGCTTAGCGCTCACCGGGGAGCTGTTTTTT. This encodes CASSLALTGELFF.

The chain combines TRBV29-1 with TRBJ2-1, with D possibly TRBD2 on 6 matching bases. Per germline, CDR1 SQVTM and CDR2 ANQGSEA. Between the trimmed V and J ends, which lost 5 bases and 4 bases, there was a span of 9 bases. CDR3 size: 12 residues. The CDR3 region has the DNA TGCAGCGTTACTGCGGGATACAATGAGCAGTTCTTC. Its protein product is CSVTAGYNEQFF.

The chain carries TRBV29-1 and TRBJ2-7; 12 nucleotides line up with TRBD1. The CDR3 loop spans 15 amino acids. V gave up 0 bases and J gave up 2 bases; unmatched junction bases: 2. Per the germline V gene, CDR1 is SQVTM and CDR2 is ANQGSEA. For the CDR3, the DNA is TGCAGCGTTGAAGATCGGGACAGGGGGCCCTACGAGCAGTACTTC. Its translation: CSVEDRDRGPYEQYF.

The J gene is TRBJ2-7, the V gene TRBV25-1; D is possibly TRBD1 (5 bases). The CDR3 runs to 13 residues. V lost 2 bases, J lost 2 bases, and 7 bases lay in between. In germline, CDR1 is MGHDK, CDR2 SYGVNS. The CDR3 here is CASSEGATYEQYF. CDR3 coding DNA: TGTGCCAGCAGTGAAGGGGCAACCTACGAGCAGTACTTC.

In this sample, this clone turned up a few times. V gene TRBV15 combines with J gene TRBJ2-1; TRBD2 might be the D (6 bases). The CDR3 extends over 17 amino acids. The germline V and J ends were trimmed by 1 base and 8 bases, with 21 bases remaining between them. CDR1 LNHNV and CDR2 YYDKDF come from the germline V gene (reference sequence). CDR3 DNA sequence: TGTGCCACCAGCAGAGCAACCGGGACTCAGGGAAGGGATGAGCAGTTCTTC. It yields the protein CATSRATGTQGRDEQFF.

The genes are TRBV30 and TRBJ2-1; 8 bases align to TRBD2. The CDR3 is 13 residues long. CDR1 is GTSNPN, CDR2 SVGIG, per germline (reference sequence). The V gene end was trimmed by 4 bases and the J gene end by 7 bases; junction bases not matched to a gene: 6. The CDR3 region has the DNA TGTGCCTGGAACGGACTAGCAGCTAATGAGCAGTTCTTC. Translation gives CAWNGLAANEQFF.

V usage is TRBV29-1 and J usage is TRBJ2-2, with 14 bases identical to TRBD2. The germline V gene has CDR1 SQVTM and CDR2 ANQGSEA. The CDR3 runs to 16 residues. V was clipped by 3 bases and J by 5 bases; unmatched bases: 5. The CDR3 DNA sequence: TGCAGCGTTGACGGACTAGCGGGAGGAATTACCGGGGAGCTGTTTTTT. Protein sequence: CSVDGLAGGITGELFF.

V is TRBV7-9 and J is TRBJ2-5, with 7 bases that match TRBD2. Germline CDR1 is SEHNR and CDR2 is FQNEAQ (reference sequence). The J segment lost 2 bases and the V segment lost 5 bases, leaving 17 bases of the junction unmatched. CDR3 size: 18 residues. The CDR3 DNA is TGTGCCAGCAGCCCAGCAGCCGGCCTAGCGGAGAAACAAGAGACCCAGTACTTC. Translated: CASSPAAGLAEKQETQYF. Combining the CDR3 with reference TRBV7-9 and TRBJ2-5 gives the whole variable domain DTGVSQNPRHKITKRGQNVTFRCDPISEHNRLYWYRQTLGQGPEFLTYFQNEAQLEKSRLLSDRFSAERPKGSFSTLEIQRTEQGDSAMYLCASSPAAGLAEKQETQYFGPGTRLLVL.

This chain joins TRBV9 and TRBJ2-1; 8 bases map to TRBD1. V lost 3 bases to trimming and J lost 0 bases; unmatched junction nucleotides: 2. The CDR3 spans 15 residues. Per the germline V gene, CDR1 is SGDLS and CDR2 is YYNGEE. CDR3 nucleotide sequence: TGTGCCAGCAGCGCCGGGACAGGCTCCTACAATGAGCAGTTCTTC. As protein: CASSAGTGSYNEQFF.

The V and J genes are TRBV30 and TRBJ2-2; no reliable D call. The germline CDR1 and CDR2 sequences are GTSNPN and SVGIG (reference sequence). Trimming took 1 base from V and 6 from J, leaving 6 bases between them. This CDR3 is 12 amino acids long. The CDR3, as DNA: TGTGCCTGGAGTGACCCCCCCGGGGAGCTGTTTTTT. It specifies CAWSDPPGELFF.

The chain is built from TRBV27 and TRBJ1-5; D gene uncertain. Trimming shortened V by 5 bases and J by 0 bases, and 11 bases separated the two germline ends. Germline values: CDR1 MNHEY, CDR2 SMNVEV (reference sequence). The CDR3 runs 15 residues. This CDR3 is CASSDRQFSNQPQHF. DNA for the CDR3: TGTGCCAGCAGTGATCGACAATTTAGCAATCAGCCCCAGCATTTT.

In its sample, this clone was seen a few times. The chain carries TRBV6-5 and TRBJ1-5, with D tentatively TRBD1 (5 bases). Trimming removed 5 bases at V and 5 bases at J, with 7 bases between. The CDR3 totals 12 residues. Germline-derived CDR1 and CDR2 are MNHEY and SVGAGI. CDR3 protein: CASSRTHQPQHF. The CDR3 nucleotides are TGTGCCAGCAGTCGGACACATCAGCCCCAGCATTTT.

The rearrangement joins TRBV5-6 to TRBJ1-2, with 12 positions matching TRBD1. Germline CDR1 and CDR2: SGHDT and YYEEEE. CDR3 length equals 16 residues. J was trimmed by 8 bases and V by 0 bases; bases with no gene match: 8. This chain's CDR3 is CASSLGSGTGGDGYTF. The CDR3 bases are TGTGCCAGCAGCTTGGGGTCCGGGACAGGGGGCGACGGCTACACCTTC.

This sequence joins TRBV4-1 and TRBJ2-7, with 7 bases lining up with TRBD1. Losses at the gene ends were 6 bases for V and 3 bases for J; bases not matched to a gene: 8. CDR3 size: 14 residues. CDR1 and CDR2 (germline): MGHRA, YSYEKL. The CDR3 sequence is CASSSKTGSYEQYF. In nucleotides, the CDR3 is TGCGCCAGCAGTTCCAAGACAGGGAGCTACGAGCAGTACTTC.

This clone is categorized as medium-sized. An end of the junction differs from the germline gene, which may be a read error. The V gene is TRBV7-8, the J gene TRBJ2-7, with TRBD2 matching 9 bases. This CDR3 has 13 amino acids. Germline-derived CDR1 and CDR2 are SGHVS and FQNEAQ. CDR3 sequence reads: CASSLAGSYEQYF. DNA for the CDR3: TGTGCCAGCAGCCTAGCGGGGTCCTACGAGCAGTACTTC. Using reference TRBV7-8 and TRBJ2-7 for the parts outside the CDR3, the full variable domain is GAGVSQSPRYKVAKRGQDVALRCDPISGHVSLFWYQQALGQGPEFLTYFQNEAQLDKSGLPSDRFFAERPEGSVSTLKIQRTQQEDSAVYLCASSLAGSYEQYFGPGTRLTVT.

This chain uses TRBV21-1 with TRBJ1-1; TRBD1 reflects the table's D call only, with no check against the DNA. TRBV21-1 is marked as a pseudogene. The CDR3 totals 18 residues. CDR3 sequence (DNA): TGTGCCAGCAGCAAAGCCGGACCGGGACAGGGGTCGAACACTGAAGCTTTCTTT. It encodes CASSKAGPGQGSNTEAFF.

The CDR3 DNA reads as TGTGCCAGCGGCCTTGGGTCCGATACGCAGTATTTT. Encoded protein: CASGLGSDTQYF. This chain links TRBV27 with TRBJ2-3; no definite D call. Germline V gives CDR1 MNHEY, CDR2 SMNVEV (reference sequence). The CDR3 is 12 residues long. With 8 bases removed from V and 6 bases from J, the gap between germline ends came to 12 bases.